Listed below are T cell receptor beta chains from one sample, sequenced in a study of T-cell memory formation after mild COVID-19. TCRdb re-called the 5' RACE reads with MiXCR, one entry per CDR3 protein. The table includes 95,000 to 120,000 distinct CDR3 sequences, over 15% detected once. Specimen: PBMCs or a T cell subset sorted from them (not recorded which). These receptors were obtained from a man aged 18-30 years who had mild COVID-19 (a few samples of this study predate the infection). Cell type and time point are not known. Both conserved end residues are part of each CDR3. Each record gives: D gene, clone size, V gene, J gene, CDR3 protein, CDR3 DNA. D genes are given only for firm matches. Clone size is stated in some rows and not others, as once, few, many or a class when expanded.

D gene: -; clone size: -; V gene: TRBV4-2; J gene: TRBJ2-3; CDR3 protein: CASSQIAVQADTQYF; CDR3 DNA: TGTGCCAGCAGCCAAATAGCGGTGCAGGCAGATACGCAGTATTTT
D gene: -; clone size: -; V gene: TRBV20-1; J gene: TRBJ2-2; CDR3 protein: CSRRGPTGELFF; CDR3 DNA: TGCAGCCGGAGGGGGCCGACCGGGGAGCTGTTTTTT
D gene: TRBD1; clone size: -; V gene: TRBV12-3/TRBV12-4; J gene: TRBJ1-2; CDR3 protein: CASSPGGAGYTF; CDR3 DNA: TGTGCCAGCAGTCCAGGGGGGGCTGGCTACACCTTC
D gene: TRBD2; clone size: once; V gene: TRBV20-1; J gene: TRBJ2-5; CDR3 protein: CSAAGLAGGAQETQYF; CDR3 DNA: TGCAGTGCTGCGGGACTAGCGGGGGGAGCTCAAGAGACCCAGTACTTC
D gene: -; clone size: -; V gene: TRBV14; J gene: TRBJ2-5; CDR3 protein: CASSIQQTQYF; CDR3 DNA: TGTGCCAGCAGCATACAACAGACCCAGTACTTC
D gene: -; clone size: few; V gene: TRBV5-1; J gene: TRBJ1-4; CDR3 protein: CASSLGPSTNEKLFF; CDR3 DNA: TGCGCCAGCAGCTTGGGGCCCTCAACTAATGAAAAACTGTTTTTT
D gene: -; clone size: few; V gene: TRBV12-3/TRBV12-4; J gene: TRBJ2-3; CDR3 protein: CASSLGISGSTDTQYF; CDR3 DNA: TGTGCCAGCAGTTTGGGGATTTCGGGTAGCACAGATACGCAGTATTTT
D gene: TRBD1; clone size: few; V gene: TRBV9; J gene: TRBJ2-7; CDR3 protein: CASSVGTGQGSYEQYF; CDR3 DNA: TGTGCCAGCAGCGTAGGAACAGGACAGGGATCCTACGAGCAGTACTTC
D gene: TRBD1; clone size: -; V gene: TRBV12-3/TRBV12-4; J gene: TRBJ2-5; CDR3 protein: CASNQGQGGTQYF; CDR3 DNA: TGTGCCAGCAACCAGGGACAGGGCGGGACCCAGTACTTC
D gene: TRBD1; clone size: many; V gene: TRBV6-5; J gene: TRBJ1-6; CDR3 protein: CASSYGDRTIF; CDR3 DNA: TGTGCCAGCAGTTACGGGGACAGAACCATCTTT
D gene: TRBD1; clone size: -; V gene: TRBV7-2; J gene: TRBJ2-5; CDR3 protein: CASSLGTGVQETQYF; CDR3 DNA: TGTGCCAGCAGCTTAGGGACAGGGGTTCAAGAGACCCAGTACTTC
D gene: -; clone size: many; V gene: TRBV7-6; J gene: TRBJ2-3; CDR3 protein: CASSLDGRPDTQYF; CDR3 DNA: TGTGCCAGCAGCTTAGACGGAAGGCCAGATACGCAGTATTTT
D gene: -; clone size: few; V gene: TRBV5-1; J gene: TRBJ2-3; CDR3 protein: CASSPGSADTQYF; CDR3 DNA: TGCGCCAGCAGCCCCGGCAGCGCAGATACGCAGTATTTT
D gene: -; clone size: -; V gene: TRBV5-4; J gene: TRBJ1-6; CDR3 protein: CASSSQVGHSPLHF; CDR3 DNA: TGTGCCAGCAGTTCTCAGGTGGGACATTCACCCCTCCACTTT
D gene: -; clone size: many; V gene: TRBV7-9; J gene: TRBJ2-5; CDR3 protein: CASSLGTVGETQYF; CDR3 DNA: TGTGCCAGCAGCTTAGGGACCGTAGGAGAGACCCAGTACTTC
D gene: TRBD1; clone size: few; V gene: TRBV5-1; J gene: TRBJ2-5; CDR3 protein: CASSTGLQGSGETQYF; CDR3 DNA: TGCGCCAGCAGCACGGGATTACAGGGGTCTGGAGAGACCCAGTACTTC
D gene: TRBD2; clone size: -; V gene: TRBV27; J gene: TRBJ2-3; CDR3 protein: CASSLGLADTDTQYF; CDR3 DNA: TGTGCCAGCAGCCTGGGACTAGCGGACACAGATACGCAGTATTTT
D gene: -; clone size: -; V gene: TRBV29-1; J gene: TRBJ2-5; CDR3 protein: CSGKQGRGETQYF; CDR3 DNA: TGCAGCGGGAAACAGGGCAGGGGCGAGACCCAGTACTTC
D gene: -; clone size: once; V gene: TRBV6-5; J gene: TRBJ1-4; CDR3 protein: CASSYQSRNEKLFF; CDR3 DNA: TGTGCCAGCAGTTACCAGAGTCGCAATGAAAAACTGTTTTTT
D gene: -; clone size: -; V gene: TRBV6-5; J gene: TRBJ1-1; CDR3 protein: CASSYSIGGTLNTEAFF; CDR3 DNA: TGTGCCAGCAGTTACTCGATCGGGGGCACACTGAACACTGAAGCTTTCTTT
D gene: -; clone size: -; V gene: TRBV9; J gene: TRBJ2-3; CDR3 protein: CASSPHTDTQYF; CDR3 DNA: TGTGCCAGCAGCCCCCACACAGATACGCAGTATTTT
D gene: TRBD1; clone size: -; V gene: TRBV7-2; J gene: TRBJ2-5; CDR3 protein: CASSPITGGETQYF; CDR3 DNA: TGTGCCAGCAGCCCCATTACAGGGGGAGAGACCCAGTACTTC
D gene: -; clone size: -; V gene: TRBV7-2; J gene: TRBJ2-3; CDR3 protein: CASSLAPYPDTQYF; CDR3 DNA: TGTGCCAGCAGCTTAGCCCCTTACCCAGATACGCAGTATTTT
D gene: -; clone size: -; V gene: TRBV5-1; J gene: TRBJ2-3; CDR3 protein: CASSLALTNFGTQYF; CDR3 DNA: TGCGCCAGCAGCTTGGCACTGACAAACTTCGGTACGCAGTATTTT
D gene: -; clone size: -; V gene: TRBV20-1; J gene: TRBJ2-1; CDR3 protein: CSASYNEQFF; CDR3 DNA: TGCAGTGCCAGCTACAATGAGCAGTTCTTC
D gene: -; clone size: -; V gene: TRBV5-1; J gene: TRBJ2-5; CDR3 protein: CASSLGTLGETQYF; CDR3 DNA: TGCGCCAGCAGCTTGGGGACCCTGGGGGAGACCCAGTACTTC
D gene: -; clone size: few; V gene: TRBV5-1; J gene: TRBJ2-3; CDR3 protein: CASSFRPGSTDTQYF; CDR3 DNA: TGCGCCAGCAGCTTCCGGCCCGGGAGCACAGATACGCAGTATTTT
D gene: TRBD1; clone size: -; V gene: TRBV13; J gene: TRBJ2-7; CDR3 protein: CASSLARQGTPYEQYF; CDR3 DNA: TGTGCCAGCAGCTTAGCCCGACAGGGGACCCCCTACGAGCAGTACTTC
D gene: -; clone size: -; V gene: TRBV12-3/TRBV12-4; J gene: TRBJ2-5; CDR3 protein: CASSSGTEWGETQYF; CDR3 DNA: TGTGCCAGCAGTTCGGGGACGGAGTGGGGAGAGACCCAGTACTTC
D gene: TRBD1; clone size: -; V gene: TRBV24-1; J gene: TRBJ1-1; CDR3 protein: CATSDLSGGWNTEAFF; CDR3 DNA: TGTGCCACCAGTGATTTGTCAGGGGGGTGGAACACTGAAGCTTTCTTT
D gene: -; clone size: -; V gene: TRBV12-3/TRBV12-4; J gene: TRBJ1-6; CDR3 protein: CASSFDPARGNSPLHF; CDR3 DNA: TGTGCCAGCAGTTTCGACCCGGCCAGAGGGAATTCACCCCTCCACTTT
D gene: -; clone size: few; V gene: TRBV5-6; J gene: TRBJ2-5; CDR3 protein: CASSLAGPETQYF; CDR3 DNA: TGTGCCAGCAGCTTGGCCGGGCCAGAGACCCAGTACTTC
D gene: TRBD2; clone size: -; V gene: TRBV4-1; J gene: TRBJ2-3; CDR3 protein: CASSQGAGVVADTQYF; CDR3 DNA: TGCGCCAGCAGCCAAGGAGCGGGGGTAGTCGCAGATACGCAGTATTTT
D gene: -; clone size: -; V gene: TRBV28; J gene: TRBJ2-2; CDR3 protein: CASSPGGGRDTGELFF; CDR3 DNA: TGTGCCAGCAGTCCTGGGGGGGGGCGCGACACCGGGGAGCTGTTTTTT
D gene: -; clone size: few; V gene: TRBV5-1; J gene: TRBJ2-7; CDR3 protein: CASSPSWGVLNSEQYF; CDR3 DNA: TGCGCCAGCAGCCCTTCTTGGGGGGTATTGAACTCCGAGCAGTACTTC
D gene: -; clone size: -; V gene: TRBV9; J gene: TRBJ1-2; CDR3 protein: CASSATWGYTF; CDR3 DNA: TGTGCCAGCAGCGCCACATGGGGCTACACCTTC
D gene: -; clone size: few; V gene: TRBV20-1; J gene: TRBJ1-5; CDR3 protein: CSAYPGRDDQPQHF; CDR3 DNA: TGCAGTGCCTACCCCGGTAGGGACGATCAGCCCCAGCATTTT
D gene: TRBD2; clone size: many; V gene: TRBV27; J gene: TRBJ2-1; CDR3 protein: CASRRRPSGGSFEQFF; CDR3 DNA: TGTGCCAGCAGACGACGACCTAGCGGGGGATCGTTTGAGCAGTTCTTC
D gene: TRBD1; clone size: few; V gene: TRBV25-1; J gene: TRBJ2-2; CDR3 protein: CASGGTGGTGELFF; CDR3 DNA: TGTGCCAGCGGAGGGACAGGGGGGACCGGGGAGCTGTTTTTT
D gene: -; clone size: -; V gene: TRBV20-1; J gene: TRBJ2-7; CDR3 protein: CSARIPGGHDEQYF; CDR3 DNA: TGCAGTGCTAGAATCCCGGGGGGACATGACGAGCAGTACTTC
D gene: -; clone size: -; V gene: TRBV5-1; J gene: TRBJ2-3; CDR3 protein: CASSFYGHPNTDTQYF; CDR3 DNA: TGCGCCAGCAGCTTTTACGGACACCCAAACACAGATACGCAGTATTTT
D gene: -; clone size: -; V gene: TRBV12-3/TRBV12-4; J gene: TRBJ2-6; CDR3 protein: CASATHSGANVLTF; CDR3 DNA: TGTGCCAGCGCCACCCACTCTGGGGCCAACGTCCTGACTTTC
D gene: TRBD1; clone size: -; V gene: TRBV10-3; J gene: TRBJ2-3; CDR3 protein: CATLQGPTDTQYF; CDR3 DNA: TGTGCCACCCTACAGGGGCCCACAGATACGCAGTATTTT
D gene: -; clone size: -; V gene: TRBV18; J gene: TRBJ2-7; CDR3 protein: CASSPRPGLTGSDYEQYF; CDR3 DNA: TGTGCCAGCTCACCACGCCCTGGCCTTACAGGGTCCGACTACGAGCAGTACTTC
D gene: TRBD1; clone size: -; V gene: TRBV11-2; J gene: TRBJ1-4; CDR3 protein: CASSRTGLGEKLFF; CDR3 DNA: TGTGCCAGCAGCCGGACAGGGTTGGGTGAAAAACTGTTTTTT
D gene: -; clone size: few; V gene: TRBV7-9; J gene: TRBJ2-1; CDR3 protein: CASSLEGLNYNEQFF; CDR3 DNA: TGTGCCAGCAGCCTGGAGGGACTGAACTACAATGAGCAGTTCTTC
D gene: -; clone size: once; V gene: TRBV4-3; J gene: TRBJ1-6; CDR3 protein: CASSQELEPDSPLHF; CDR3 DNA: TGCGCCAGCAGCCAAGAGCTGGAGCCAGATTCACCCCTCCACTTT
D gene: TRBD1; clone size: few; V gene: TRBV5-1; J gene: TRBJ1-6; CDR3 protein: CASSVDRADSPLHF; CDR3 DNA: TGCGCCAGCAGCGTGGACAGGGCAGATTCACCCCTCCACTTT